Each of the 3 T cell receptor beta chains below was sequenced from the same sample in a study of Graves' ophthalmopathy and Graves' hyperthyroidism. RNA transcripts were the template, and TCR beta CDR3 regions were amplified from them. Investigators did first-round RT-PCR with HTBI primers, then second-round multiplex PCR. TCRdb reprocessed the multiplex PCR reads with MiXCR, giving one entry per CDR3 protein. The sample includes about 420,000 distinct CDR3 sequences, roughly 21% seen only once; the top ten take roughly 3%. Specimen: peripheral blood. These receptors were taken from a young woman with stable Graves' hyperthyroidism.

This clonotype has ten or more counts. The V gene is TRBV12-3 or TRBV12-4, the J gene TRBJ1-1; 8 bases align to TRBD1. Germline trimming cut 2 bases from V and 6 bases from J; bases unmatched to any gene: 5. This CDR3 contains 14 residues. CDR3 DNA: TGTGCCAGCAGTTTAAGTGCAGGGGGCCCTGAAGCTTTCTTT. Its protein product is CASSLSAGGPEAFF.

Ten or more counts support this clonotype. The chain has TRBV7-2 and TRBJ1-3; TRBD1 agrees at 8 bases. Germline V lookup: CDR1 SGHTA, CDR2 FQGNSA. There are 16 residues in the CDR3. J lost 2 bases, V lost 1 base, and 4 bases had no gene match. In DNA, the CDR3 is TGTGCCAGCAGCTTAGGGGGACAGGCTACTGGAAACACCATATATTTT. Translating it yields CASSLGGQATGNTIYF.

The chain couples TRBV6-1 to TRBJ1-5; weak D call: TRBD1 (5 bases). The CDR3 has 13 amino acids. Germline V gives CDR1 MNHNS, CDR2 SASEGT. Trimming cost V 7 bases and J 14 bases, with 21 bases left between them. The CDR3 loop reads CASTYGAAADKHF. The DNA of the CDR3 is TGTGCCAGCACCTACGGGGCTGCGGCAGACAAGCATTTT.